A selection of T cell receptor beta chains follows, all from one sample in a study of T cell responses to AZD1222 COVID-19 vaccine. This table comes from immunoSEQ multiplex PCR, and its TCRdb copy is limited to in-frame clones, with some not included. The repertoire consists of some 130,000 clones, with around 90% occurring once and the leading ten covering roughly 1.5%. The sequencing here drew on peripheral blood, taken on day 0 of AZD1222 vaccination. Source of these receptors: an adult in good health. The conserved cysteine and the conserved F or W are not part of the CDR3 here. Fields, in order: V gene, CDR3 length, clone size, CDR3 protein. Some rows mark clone size as missing; the rest say once, few, many or name a class of expanded clone.

v_call: TRBV15; cdr3_length: 12; clone_size: .; cdr3_aa: ATSSRDGTYEQY
v_call: TRBV20-1; cdr3_length: 9; clone_size: once; cdr3_aa: SATGANEQF
v_call: TRBV7-2; cdr3_length: 14; clone_size: .; cdr3_aa: ASSLGSGGWSYGYT
v_call: TRBV3-1/TRBV3-2; cdr3_length: 15; clone_size: .; cdr3_aa: ASSQDSVRLAKNIQY
v_call: TRBV7-8; cdr3_length: 13; clone_size: .; cdr3_aa: ASSRGGTPNQPQH
v_call: TRBV5-1; cdr3_length: 10; clone_size: .; cdr3_aa: AISSGGGIQY
v_call: TRBV28; cdr3_length: 9; clone_size: .; cdr3_aa: ASSLARGRY
v_call: TRBV7-3; cdr3_length: 14; clone_size: once; cdr3_aa: ASSPTGRGGADTQY
v_call: TRBV3-1/TRBV3-2; cdr3_length: 13; clone_size: .; cdr3_aa: ASSQGTASGNTIY
v_call: TRBV6-5; cdr3_length: 12; clone_size: .; cdr3_aa: ATRGPLLYNEQF
v_call: TRBV6-2/TRBV6-3; cdr3_length: 14; clone_size: .; cdr3_aa: ASSYSGREDSYEQY
v_call: TRBV3-1/TRBV3-2; cdr3_length: 11; clone_size: .; cdr3_aa: ASSQARVDGYT
v_call: TRBV11-1; cdr3_length: 11; clone_size: once; cdr3_aa: ASSLFADNEQF
v_call: TRBV9; cdr3_length: 13; clone_size: .; cdr3_aa: ASSEGGQGIYEQY
v_call: TRBV4-3; cdr3_length: 14; clone_size: .; cdr3_aa: ASSQETQGGKEKLF
v_call: TRBV6-1; cdr3_length: 11; clone_size: .; cdr3_aa: ASSEQVSYEQY
v_call: TRBV27; cdr3_length: 19; clone_size: .; cdr3_aa: ASSQLLRTGAVSTTNEKLF
v_call: TRBV10-3; cdr3_length: 9; clone_size: once; cdr3_aa: AIRSNYEQY
v_call: TRBV5-6; cdr3_length: 11; clone_size: .; cdr3_aa: ASSFTGPETQY
v_call: TRBV14; cdr3_length: 14; clone_size: .; cdr3_aa: ASSQTGGDMNTEAF
v_call: TRBV18; cdr3_length: 14; clone_size: .; cdr3_aa: ASSRSIGTATGELF
v_call: TRBV27; cdr3_length: 11; clone_size: .; cdr3_aa: ASSRMGSYEQY
v_call: TRBV6-6; cdr3_length: 13; clone_size: .; cdr3_aa: ASRKTGQGTQPQH
v_call: TRBV12-3/TRBV12-4; cdr3_length: 11; clone_size: .; cdr3_aa: ASTPTVTGELF
v_call: TRBV4-2; cdr3_length: 13; clone_size: few; cdr3_aa: ASSPRGDRATEAF
v_call: TRBV7-9; cdr3_length: 13; clone_size: .; cdr3_aa: ASSPGGTGAYEQY
v_call: TRBV30; cdr3_length: 11; clone_size: .; cdr3_aa: AWSVGDSAEAF
v_call: TRBV19; cdr3_length: 15; clone_size: once; cdr3_aa: ASSMSIVGQGSQPQH
v_call: TRBV19; cdr3_length: 16; clone_size: .; cdr3_aa: ASSRQLPGQGAHYGYT
v_call: TRBV3-1/TRBV3-2; cdr3_length: 10; clone_size: once; cdr3_aa: ASSQGGGEAF
v_call: TRBV5-1; cdr3_length: 12; clone_size: .; cdr3_aa: ASSLTAAVPEQF
v_call: TRBV6-5; cdr3_length: 9; clone_size: .; cdr3_aa: ASSYSSEQY
v_call: TRBV5-6; cdr3_length: 14; clone_size: .; cdr3_aa: ASSPFTSSHAGELF
v_call: TRBV7-9; cdr3_length: 13; clone_size: .; cdr3_aa: ASSSDRNSGNTIY
v_call: TRBV28; cdr3_length: 13; clone_size: once; cdr3_aa: ASSLRGQGAYEQY
v_call: TRBV28; cdr3_length: 13; clone_size: .; cdr3_aa: ASSLPQGKNQPQH
v_call: TRBV20-1; cdr3_length: 11; clone_size: .; cdr3_aa: SASDLMNTEAF
v_call: TRBV28; cdr3_length: 12; clone_size: .; cdr3_aa: ASSLGAEGQPQH
v_call: TRBV28; cdr3_length: 10; clone_size: .; cdr3_aa: ASSLRNQPQH
v_call: TRBV9; cdr3_length: 13; clone_size: .; cdr3_aa: ASSVGSIQNNEQF
v_call: TRBV28; cdr3_length: 18; clone_size: many; cdr3_aa: ASSLWGQRNGRAGLNGYT
v_call: TRBV4-2; cdr3_length: 14; clone_size: .; cdr3_aa: ASSGLGLVGTGELF
v_call: TRBV6-5; cdr3_length: 11; clone_size: .; cdr3_aa: ASSYSSAYEQY
v_call: TRBV9; cdr3_length: 11; clone_size: .; cdr3_aa: ASSVEESNEQF
v_call: TRBV5-4; cdr3_length: 13; clone_size: once; cdr3_aa: ASSPDPYGNTEAF
v_call: TRBV7-8; cdr3_length: 14; clone_size: .; cdr3_aa: ASSSDRGESNSPLH
v_call: TRBV27; cdr3_length: 9; clone_size: once; cdr3_aa: ASSPGDGYT
v_call: TRBV24-1; cdr3_length: 13; clone_size: once; cdr3_aa: ATSDLLGFGEKLF
v_call: TRBV30; cdr3_length: 15; clone_size: .; cdr3_aa: AWSLLAGIANTGELF
v_call: TRBV14; cdr3_length: 14; clone_size: once; cdr3_aa: ASSHDQGAYGYGYT
v_call: TRBV18; cdr3_length: 9; clone_size: once; cdr3_aa: ASSPGTEQY
v_call: TRBV9; cdr3_length: 11; clone_size: .; cdr3_aa: ASSGLTGGEQY
v_call: TRBV28; cdr3_length: 14; clone_size: .; cdr3_aa: ASSFAGRYNSYEQY